Shown below are 13 T cell receptor beta chains from a single sample sequenced in a study of neoadjuvant anti-PD-1 for oral cavity cancer. The repertoire was sequenced with immunoSEQ multiplex PCR; TCRdb's copy has only in-frame clones and lacks some. The sample shows around 13,000 clones, around three fifths of them seen only once. This specimen consisted of PBMCs, obtained before nivolumab (anti-PD-1) treatment. The origin of the receptors is a person aged 40 to 85 with oral cavity squamous cell carcinoma.

This chain links TRBV5-1 with TRBJ2-1; D is undetermined. The V and J ends lost 1 base and 9 bases respectively, with 5 bases between them. Germline loops: CDR1 SGHRS, CDR2 YFSETQ. The length of the CDR3 is 11 residues. In nucleotides, the CDR3 is TGCGCCAGCAGCTTGCACAGTGAGCAGTTCTTC. Translated, it gives CASSLHSEQFF. Full variable domain (outside the CDR3, taken from reference TRBV5-1 and TRBJ2-1): KAGVTQTPRYLIKTRGQQVTLSCSPISGHRSVSWYQQTPGQGLQFLFEYFSETQRNKGNFPGRFSGRQFSNSRSEMNVSTLELGDSALYLCASSLHSEQFFGPGTRLTVL.

This clone was recorded once. The V call is TRBV7-9, the J call TRBJ1-2, with D possibly matching TRBD1 (6 bases). CDR1 and CDR2 from the germline V gene are SEHNR and FQNEAQ (reference sequence). V was clipped by 3 bases and J by 8 bases, with 19 bases between them. The length of the CDR3 is 15 residues. CDR3 protein: CASSFLGQGLEGYTF. CDR3 coding DNA: TGTGCCAGCAGCTTCTTGGGGCAGGGGCTGGAAGGCTACACCTTC.

The chain recombines TRBV29-1 with TRBJ2-3; D may match TRBD1 or TRBD2 (6 bases each). The CDR3 is 14 amino acids. CDR1 and CDR2 (germline): SQVTM, ANQGSEA. V lost 5 bases and J 0 bases, leaving 12 bases between the germline ends. The CDR3 sequence: CSVRRDTSTDTQYF. The CDR3, as DNA: TGCAGCGTTAGGCGGGACACGAGCACAGATACGCAGTATTTT.

This clone was recorded a few times. CDR3 in DNA: TGTGCCAGCAACGCTCCCGGGACAGGGAACGTTGAAGCTTTCTTT. Its protein product is CASNAPGTGNVEAFF. The V and J genes are TRBV11-2 and TRBJ1-1; TRBD1 matches at 9 bases. The CDR3 spans 15 residues. The trim removed 7 bases at V and 7 bases at J, leaving 13 bases unmatched. Per germline, CDR1 SGHAT and CDR2 FQNNGV.

The chain has TRBV11-2 and TRBJ1-5; no reliable D call. Germline-derived CDR1 and CDR2 are SGHAT and FQNNGV. This CDR3 is 15 amino acids long. Between the trimmed V and J ends, which lost 5 bases and 2 bases, there was a span of 13 bases. CDR3 bases: TGTGCCAGCAGCCGAGAATCCGGACGCAATCAGCCCCAGCATTTT. The encoded protein is CASSRESGRNQPQHF. Filled out from reference TRBV11-2 and TRBJ1-5, the complete variable domain reads EAGVAQSPRYKIIEKRQSVAFWCNPISGHATLYWYQQILGQGPKLLIQFQNNGVVDDSQLPKDRFSAERLKGVDSTLKIQPAKLEDSAVYLCASSRESGRNQPQHFGDGTRLSIL.

J is TRBJ2-7 and V is TRBV19; 9 bases line up with TRBD1. Looked up from germline, CDR1 is LNHDA and CDR2 is SQIVND (reference sequence). The V segment lost 6 bases and the J segment 1 base; nucleotides outside the gene matches: 4. The CDR3 length is 14 residues. CDR3 coding DNA: TGTGCCAGTAGGGACAGGGGAACTTCCTACGAGCAGTACTTC. Encoded protein: CASRDRGTSYEQYF.

The CDR3 nucleotides read TGTGCCAGCAGCTTAGGGCAGCACACAGATACGCAGTATTTT. Its translation is CASSLGQHTDTQYF. V usage is TRBV7-9 and J usage is TRBJ2-3; unclear D gene. The germline gives CDR1 SEHNR, CDR2 FQNEAQ (reference sequence). The CDR3 totals 14 residues. V lost 1 base to trimming and J lost 2 bases, with 7 bases between them. The whole variable domain, remainder taken from reference TRBV7-9 and TRBJ2-3, is DTGVSQNPRHKITKRGQNVTFRCDPISEHNRLYWYRQTLGQGPEFLTYFQNEAQLEKSRLLSDRFSAERPKGSFSTLEIQRTEQGDSAMYLCASSLGQHTDTQYFGPGTRLTVL.

The CDR3 is CASSEYSGMGEQFF. Written as DNA, the CDR3 is TGTGCCAGTAGTGAATATAGCGGGATGGGTGAGCAGTTCTTC. The V gene is TRBV19, the J gene TRBJ2-1; 8 bases map to TRBD2. The CDR3 runs 14 residues. V gave up 5 bases and J gave up 9 bases; unmatched junction bases: 9. Germline assignment: CDR1 LNHDA and CDR2 SQIVND (reference sequence).

The gene calls are TRBV5-6 and TRBJ2-6; D is undetermined. V was pared by 2 bases and J by 4 bases, with 10 bases between. Per germline, CDR1 SGHDT and CDR2 YYEEEE. This CDR3 is 15 amino acids long. Here the CDR3 reads CASSFFVSGANVLTF. CDR3 DNA sequence: TGTGCCAGCAGCTTCTTCGTTTCCGGGGCCAACGTCCTGACTTTC.

The chain carries TRBV5-1 and TRBJ1-6, with no clear D. V was shortened by 5 bases and J by 5 bases, with 11 bases between the two germline ends. Germline CDR1 and CDR2: SGHRS and YFSETQ. This CDR3 has 14 amino acids. This CDR3 reads CASRDSFNNSPLHF. As DNA, the CDR3 is TGCGCCAGCAGAGATTCGTTTAATAATTCACCCCTCCACTTT.

This clone showed up just a few times. The CDR3 loop is CAWKGQGMENEKLFF. The CDR3 DNA is TGTGCCTGGAAGGGACAGGGAATGGAGAATGAAAAACTGTTTTTT. The chain combines TRBV30 with TRBJ1-4, with 9 bases lining up with TRBD1. The germline gives CDR1 GTSNPN, CDR2 SVGIG (reference sequence). J lost 5 bases, V lost 4 bases, and 8 bases had no gene match. The CDR3 runs to 15 residues.

The J gene is TRBJ2-1, the V gene TRBV7-9, with 9 bases that match TRBD2. V was clipped by 6 bases and J by 5 bases; unmatched bases: 8. The CDR3 loop spans 15 amino acids. Germline lookup yields CDR1 SEHNR and CDR2 FQNEAQ (reference sequence). CDR3 in amino acids: CASSSPGLAHNEQFF. The CDR3 nucleotides read TGTGCCAGCAGTTCTCCGGGACTAGCCCACAATGAGCAGTTCTTC.

The chain carries TRBV7-2 and TRBJ1-1; D call uncertain. The CDR3 loop spans 14 amino acids. Germline-derived CDR1 and CDR2 are SGHTA and FQGNSA. V lost 5 bases, J lost 0 bases, and 10 bases lay in between. CDR3 coding DNA: TGTGCCAGCAGCGACTTCAACCTGAACACTGAAGCTTTCTTT. This translates into CASSDFNLNTEAFF.